This is a list of T cell receptor beta chains from one sample in a study of T-cell reconstitution after alpha-beta-depleted transplantation in children. One entry per CDR3 protein, called by TCRdb with MiXCR from the PCR reads. The sample includes hundreds of thousands of distinct CDR3 sequences, 10% to 15% seen only once; the top ten take over 2%. This sample comprised PBMCs, mostly from graft donor cells, obtained 360 days after TCRalphabeta/CD19-depleted stem cell transplant. The receptor set was obtained from a male patient younger than 18 who had a stem cell transplant for acute myeloid leukemia, so the T cells may come from the graft donor. Both conserved end residues are part of each CDR3. Fields, in order: CDR3 protein, CDR3 DNA, D gene, V gene, clone size, J gene. D genes are given only for firm matches. Some rows have no size entry. The others give once, few or many, or a class for an expanded clone.

cdr3_aa: CASSFHWTSGDNEQFF; cdr3_nt: TGTGCCAGCAGTTTCCACTGGACTAGCGGTGACAATGAGCAGTTCTTC; d_call: TRBD2; v_call: TRBV28; clone_size: few; j_call: TRBJ2-1
cdr3_aa: CASSPLRSSVGEQFF; cdr3_nt: TGTGCCAGCTCACCACTAAGGTCTAGCGTTGGTGAGCAGTTCTTC; d_call: NA; v_call: TRBV18; clone_size: few; j_call: TRBJ2-1
cdr3_aa: CASSFEHGGGLSPNTEAFF; cdr3_nt: TGTGCCAGCAGTTTTGAGCATGGGGGGGGATTATCCCCCAACACTGAAGCTTTCTTT; d_call: NA; v_call: TRBV28; clone_size: few; j_call: TRBJ1-1
cdr3_aa: CASNFLGGGRTDTQYF; cdr3_nt: TGTGCCAGCAACTTTCTCGGGGGAGGTCGTACAGATACGCAGTATTTT; d_call: NA; v_call: TRBV6-5; clone_size: NA; j_call: TRBJ2-3
cdr3_aa: CASSRLSSGQASYEQYF; cdr3_nt: TGTGCCAGCAGCCGATTATCCTCGGGACAGGCCTCCTACGAGCAGTACTTC; d_call: TRBD1; v_call: TRBV7-9; clone_size: once; j_call: TRBJ2-7
cdr3_aa: CSTRLADTGELFF; cdr3_nt: TGCAGCACCCGGCTGGCGGACACCGGGGAGCTGTTTTTT; d_call: NA; v_call: TRBV29-1; clone_size: many; j_call: TRBJ2-2
cdr3_aa: CASSLYSGIAYEQYF; cdr3_nt: TGTGCCAGCAGCCTTTATAGCGGGATCGCCTACGAGCAGTACTTC; d_call: TRBD2; v_call: TRBV7-6; clone_size: few; j_call: TRBJ2-7
cdr3_aa: CASSTPPGWTPYEQYF; cdr3_nt: TGTGCCAGCAGTACCCCTCCGGGGTGGACTCCCTACGAGCAGTACTTC; d_call: NA; v_call: TRBV6-2/TRBV6-3; clone_size: NA; j_call: TRBJ2-7
cdr3_aa: CASSFVPAQETQYF; cdr3_nt: TGTGCCAGCAGCTTTGTCCCGGCTCAAGAGACCCAGTACTTC; d_call: NA; v_call: TRBV7-9; clone_size: NA; j_call: TRBJ2-5
cdr3_aa: CASSLPPGKGKETQYF; cdr3_nt: TGTGCCAGCAGTTTGCCTCCAGGCAAGGGAAAAGAGACCCAGTACTTC; d_call: NA; v_call: TRBV12-3/TRBV12-4; clone_size: once; j_call: TRBJ2-5
cdr3_aa: CSARTEADTQYF; cdr3_nt: TGCAGTGCTCGGACAGAGGCAGATACGCAGTATTTT; d_call: NA; v_call: TRBV20-1; clone_size: NA; j_call: TRBJ2-3
cdr3_aa: CASSFPRTGSEQYF; cdr3_nt: TGTGCCAGCAGCTTTCCTCGGACAGGATCCGAGCAGTACTTC; d_call: TRBD1; v_call: TRBV7-9; clone_size: NA; j_call: TRBJ2-7
cdr3_aa: CASSRGVEYEQYF; cdr3_nt: TGTGCCAGCAGTCGAGGGGTTGAATACGAGCAGTACTTC; d_call: NA; v_call: TRBV7-2; clone_size: NA; j_call: TRBJ2-7
cdr3_aa: CATLEVQGLAGFSYNEQFF; cdr3_nt: TGTGCCACCCTTGAGGTGCAGGGACTAGCGGGGTTCTCCTACAATGAGCAGTTCTTC; d_call: TRBD2; v_call: TRBV10-3; clone_size: few; j_call: TRBJ2-1
cdr3_aa: CASSHSRWYEQYF; cdr3_nt: TGTGCCAGCAGCCATTCCCGGTGGTACGAGCAGTACTTC; d_call: NA; v_call: TRBV4-2; clone_size: NA; j_call: TRBJ2-7